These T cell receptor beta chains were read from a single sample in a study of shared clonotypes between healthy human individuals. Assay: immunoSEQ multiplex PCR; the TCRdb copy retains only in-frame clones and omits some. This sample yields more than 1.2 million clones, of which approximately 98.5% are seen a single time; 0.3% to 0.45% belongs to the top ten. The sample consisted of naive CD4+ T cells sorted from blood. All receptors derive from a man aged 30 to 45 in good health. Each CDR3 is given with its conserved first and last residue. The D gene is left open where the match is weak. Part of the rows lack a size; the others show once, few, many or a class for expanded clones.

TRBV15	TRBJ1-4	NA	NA	CATSRDRSGEKLFF	TGTGCCACCAGCCGGGACCGGTCAGGTGAAAAACTGTTTTTT
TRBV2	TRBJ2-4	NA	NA	CASSERRTVNIQYF	TGTGCCAGCAGTGAAAGGAGGACAGTAAACATTCAGTACTTC
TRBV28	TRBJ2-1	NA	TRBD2	CAIKTREGSYNEQFF	TGTGCCATCAAAACCAGGGAGGGATCCTACAATGAGCAGTTCTTC
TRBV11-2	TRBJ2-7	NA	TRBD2	CASSLLGAGHYEQYF	TGTGCCAGCAGCCTCCTAGGAGCGGGGCACTACGAGCAGTACTTC
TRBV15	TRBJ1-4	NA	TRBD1	CATSRVQGLNEKLFF	TGTGCCACCAGCAGAGTACAGGGGCTTAATGAAAAACTGTTTTTT
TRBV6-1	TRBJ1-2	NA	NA	CASSAKVGGGYNGYTF	TGTGCCAGCAGTGCTAAAGTGGGGGGCGGTTATAATGGCTACACCTTC
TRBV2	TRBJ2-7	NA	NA	CASSGLTRPYEQYF	TGTGCCAGCAGCGGACTAACTAGGCCCTACGAGCAGTACTTC
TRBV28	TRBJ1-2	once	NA	CASSLGRWTSQVYGYTF	TGTGCCAGCAGTTTAGGCCGATGGACCTCACAGGTCTATGGCTACACCTTC
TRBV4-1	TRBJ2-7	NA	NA	CASSQPAGAVSSYEQYF	TGCGCCAGCAGCCAACCCGCCGGAGCAGTAAGCTCCTACGAGCAGTACTTC
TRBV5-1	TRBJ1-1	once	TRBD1	CASTFGQGNTEAFF	TGCGCCAGCACATTCGGACAGGGGAACACTGAAGCTTTCTTT
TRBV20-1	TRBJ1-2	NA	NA	CSAGEVRRYTF	TGCAGTGCCGGAGAGGTTCGTCGCTACACCTTC
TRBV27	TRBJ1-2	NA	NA	CASSPGTSRYGYTF	TGTGCCAGCAGTCCAGGGACCTCACGCTATGGCTACACCTTC
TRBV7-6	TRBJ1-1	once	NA	CASSLLSNTEAFF	TGTGCCAGCAGCTTATTGTCCAACACTGAAGCTTTCTTT
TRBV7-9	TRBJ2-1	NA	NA	CASSPRPAGYNEQFF	TGTGCCAGCAGCCCCCGACCGGCGGGATACAATGAGCAGTTCTTC
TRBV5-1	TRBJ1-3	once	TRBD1	CASSFRQGGSGNTIYF	TGCGCCAGCAGCTTTCGACAGGGGGGCTCTGGAAACACCATATATTTT
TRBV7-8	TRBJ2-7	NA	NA	CASSLRGSLTGEQYF	TGTGCCAGCAGCTTACGCGGCAGCCTCACGGGCGAGCAGTACTTC
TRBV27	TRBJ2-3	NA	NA	CASSSGIFTDTQYF	TGTGCCAGCAGCTCCGGGATTTTCACAGATACGCAGTATTTT
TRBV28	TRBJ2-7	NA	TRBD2	CASTPPGGSYEQYF	TGTGCCAGCACCCCCCCGGGAGGTTCCTACGAGCAGTACTTC
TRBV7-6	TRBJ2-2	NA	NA	CASSLSGWGGELFF	TGTGCCAGCAGCTTAAGCGGCTGGGGCGGGGAGCTGTTTTTT
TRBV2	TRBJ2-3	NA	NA	CASRVGTGYTDTQYF	TGTGCCAGCAGGGTGGGGACTGGATACACAGATACGCAGTATTTT
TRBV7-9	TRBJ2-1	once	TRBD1	CASSVLTGDNRYNEQFF	TGTGCCAGCAGCGTCCTAACAGGGGATAATCGGTACAATGAGCAGTTCTTC
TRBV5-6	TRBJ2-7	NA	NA	CASSGAYEQYF	TGTGCCAGCAGCGGAGCCTACGAGCAGTACTTC
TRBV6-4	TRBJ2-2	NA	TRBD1	CASRTGANTGELFF	TGTGCCAGCAGGACAGGGGCTAACACCGGGGAGCTGTTTTTT
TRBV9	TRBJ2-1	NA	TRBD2	CASSRPGLASGNEQFF	TGTGCCAGCAGCAGACCGGGACTAGCTAGTGGAAATGAGCAGTTCTTC
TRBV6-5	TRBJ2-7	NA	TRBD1	CASSYSTRGLASTEYF	TGTGCCAGCAGTTACTCTACCAGGGGGCTCGCTAGCACAGAGTACTTC
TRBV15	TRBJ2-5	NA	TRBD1	CATSGGLTGVGETQYF	TGTGCCACCAGTGGGGGTCTCACAGGGGTTGGGGAGACCCAGTACTTC
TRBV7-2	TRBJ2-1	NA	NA	CASRPGTVEQFF	TGTGCCAGCAGACCCGGGACTGTTGAGCAGTTCTTC
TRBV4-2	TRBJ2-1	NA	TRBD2	CASSQGSGTNSYEQFF	TGTGCCAGCAGCCAAGGTTCCGGGACTAACTCCTATGAGCAGTTCTTC
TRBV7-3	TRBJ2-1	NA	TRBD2	CASSSGLAGPYNEQFF	TGTGCCAGCAGCTCTGGACTAGCGGGACCCTACAATGAGCAGTTCTTC
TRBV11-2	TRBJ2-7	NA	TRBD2	CASSLALAEWQYF	TGTGCCAGCAGCTTGGCGCTAGCGGAATGGCAGTACTTC
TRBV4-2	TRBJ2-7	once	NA	CASSQVRVGQTYEQYF	TGTGCCAGCAGCCAAGTTCGCGTCGGACAGACGTACGAGCAGTACTTC
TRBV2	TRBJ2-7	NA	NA	CASRGLDYEQYF	TGTGCCAGCAGGGGGCTCGACTACGAGCAGTACTTC
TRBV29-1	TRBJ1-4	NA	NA	CSVEGPALGREKLFF	TGCAGCGTTGAAGGCCCCGCTCTCGGGCGGGAAAAACTGTTTTTT
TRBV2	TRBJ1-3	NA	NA	CASSEGKTRNTIYF	TGTGCCAGCAGTGAAGGCAAAACCAGAAACACCATATATTTT
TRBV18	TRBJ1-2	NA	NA	CASSPPSRYGYTF	TGTGCCAGCTCACCACCGTCCCGCTATGGCTACACCTTC
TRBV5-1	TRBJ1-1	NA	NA	CASSLDRGWEVTEAFF	TGCGCCAGCAGCTTGGACCGGGGCTGGGAGGTCACTGAAGCTTTCTTT